Given below is one T cell receptor beta chain in context. The CDR3 is 16 residues long. CDR1 SGHTA and CDR2 FQGNSA come from the germline V gene. The V and J ends lost 1 base and 1 base respectively, with 13 bases between them. This specimen belongs to a study of shared clonotypes between healthy human individuals. The method was immunoSEQ multiplex PCR; TCRdb's version includes in-frame clones alone and lacks a portion of them. The top ten clones hold 24% of a sample with about 870,000 clones, almost 95% of them seen once. CD45RO-negative CD8 cells positively selected for CCR7 made up the naive population, which excluded terminally differentiated effector memory CD45RA+ cells.

The chain combines TRBV7-2 with TRBJ2-5, with D perhaps given as TRBD1 or TRBD2 (5 bases each). The source of this sequence is a man aged 25-45 years in good health. The sequenced sample was naive CD8+ T cells sorted from blood. CDR3 DNA sequence: TGTGCCAGCAGCTTAGAGGGACGCAACATCCAAGAGACCCAGTACTTC. This sequence encodes CASSLEGRNIQETQYF.